Following are 5 T cell receptor beta chains from one sample sequenced in a study of patients and donors after allogeneic stem cell transplantation. MiXCR was run by TCRdb on the RT-PCR reads, yielding one entry per CDR3 protein. The table records 900,000 to 1,000,000 distinct CDR3 sequences, approximately 18% of them present only once. Sequenced: blood, either unsorted or a sorted T cell fraction (not recorded which). The source of these receptors is a human donor who was either an allogeneic HSCT recipient or a stem cell or donor lymphocyte infusion donor (not recorded which). It is not recorded whose cells these are; they may come from a transplant donor.

This clonotype was seen a few times. J is TRBJ1-2 and V is TRBV5-1; D is perhaps TRBD1 (6 bases). The ends were cut back, 0 bases at V and 4 bases at J, with 13 bases in the middle. In germline, CDR1 is SGHRS, CDR2 YFSETQ. This CDR3 contains 15 residues. The CDR3 here is CASSLDTGRVYGYTF. CDR3 nucleotide sequence: TGCGCCAGCAGCTTGGACACAGGGAGGGTCTATGGCTACACCTTC.

The V gene is TRBV7-2, the J gene TRBJ2-5, with 8 positions matching TRBD2. V lost 1 base, J lost 4 bases, and 8 bases stayed unmatched. CDR1 is SGHTA and CDR2 is FQGNSA in the germline V gene. CDR3 size: 16 residues. The chain's CDR3 is CASSLGASAGGETQYF. The CDR3 nucleotides read TGTGCCAGCAGCTTAGGGGCTAGCGCGGGGGGAGAGACCCAGTACTTC.

V is TRBV7-8 and J is TRBJ2-3; D is unclear. With 5 bases removed from V and 4 bases from J, the gap between germline ends came to 22 bases. This CDR3 region has 17 residues. CDR1 is SGHVS and CDR2 is FQNEAQ in the germline V gene. The CDR3 nucleotides read TGTGCCAGCAGCCACACTGAGATTCAAGGTGCGGCAGATACGCAGTATTTT. Translated, it gives CASSHTEIQGAADTQYF.

This clonotype has a count of ten or more. The chain joins TRBV12-3 or TRBV12-4 to TRBJ1-4; tentatively, D is TRBD1 (6 bases). V was clipped by 8 bases and J by 5 bases, with 15 bases between them. The CDR3 has 14 amino acids. CDR3 sequence: CASSGGSLNEKLFF. CDR3 sequence (DNA): TGTGCCAGCTCGGGGGGCAGCCTGAATGAAAAACTGTTTTTT.

This clonotype occurred a few times. The chain links TRBV7-9 to TRBJ1-1; 9 bases line up with TRBD1. Per germline, CDR1 SEHNR and CDR2 FQNEAQ (reference sequence). Trimming at V came to 4 bases and at J to 1 base, leaving 4 bases not matched to a gene. This CDR3 is built from 15 residues. The CDR3 is CASSYGTGRNTEAFF. CDR3 DNA: TGTGCCAGCAGCTATGGGACAGGGAGGAACACTGAAGCTTTCTTT.